The source of this TCR beta chain is a study of blood T cells in healthy people across ages. Trimming took 6 bases from V and 4 from J, leaving 15 bases between them. The CDR3 loop spans 14 amino acids. A second PCR, run for about 7 to 12 cycles, used a sample-barcoded 5' primer plus a J-beta primer mix. TCRdb reanalysed the 5' RACE reads using MiXCR and keeps one entry per CDR3 protein. This table has some 880,000 distinct CDR3 sequences, about 34% appearing once. Study conclusions and caveats: Roughly linear declines in TCR beta diversity per million T cells occurred with age.

This clonotype was seen at least ten times. The antigen is undetermined. The amount of total RNA extracted per sample was at least 5.5 micrograms. Sample: blood. This chain connects TRBV12-3 or TRBV12-4 to TRBJ1-1; D call uncertain. The sequence came from a man younger than 35 in good health. This CDR3 is CASSPTEGSTEAFF. The CDR3 DNA reads TGTGCCAGCAGCCCGACTGAGGGCAGCACTGAAGCTTTCTTT.